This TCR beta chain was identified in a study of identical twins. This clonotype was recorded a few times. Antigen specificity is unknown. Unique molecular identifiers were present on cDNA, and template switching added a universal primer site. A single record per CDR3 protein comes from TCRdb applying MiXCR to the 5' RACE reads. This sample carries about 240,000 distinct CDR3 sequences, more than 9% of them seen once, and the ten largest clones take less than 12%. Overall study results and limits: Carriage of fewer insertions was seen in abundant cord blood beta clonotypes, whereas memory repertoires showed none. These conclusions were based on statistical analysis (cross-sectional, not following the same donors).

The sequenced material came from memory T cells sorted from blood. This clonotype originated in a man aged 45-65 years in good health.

CDR3 DNA: TGTGCCAGCAGTAACCCCCGGGAGACCCAGTACTTC. Amino acids: CASSNPRETQYF. The rearrangement joins TRBV27 to TRBJ2-5; D is ambiguous. Germline V gives CDR1 MNHEY, CDR2 SMNVEV (reference sequence). The CDR3 is 12 residues long. V was clipped by 5 bases and J by 5 bases, with 9 bases between them.